Listed here are 11 T cell receptor beta chains from one sample, sequenced in a study of PD-1 blockade in classical Hodgkin lymphoma. Patients all relapsed after autologous stem cell transplantation, and there was variation in brentuximab vedotin exposure. Here immunoSEQ multiplex PCR was the method, and the copy in TCRdb shows in-frame clones only, minus some. The table lists 130,000 to 150,000 clones, approximately 80% of them singletons. The sample here was peripheral blood mononuclear cells (PBMCs), taken before the second cycle of nivolumab. The source is a human donor with classical Hodgkin lymphoma.

The chain is built from TRBV5-6 and TRBJ2-7; the match to TRBD1 covers 9 bases. The germline CDR1 and CDR2 sequences are SGHDT and YYEEEE. The length of the CDR3 is 14 residues. The V and J ends lost 4 bases and 6 bases, in that order; junction bases with no gene match: 8. CDR3 sequence: CASSRGQGFREQYF. The CDR3 nucleotides read TGTGCCAGCAGCCGGGGACAGGGTTTTCGCGAGCAGTACTTC.

This clone was detected once. This rearrangement joins TRBV9 to TRBJ2-1; TRBD2 matches at 7 bases. CDR3 size: 15 residues. With V trimmed by 2 bases and J by 5 bases, 7 bases remained unmatched. Germline V CDR1 and CDR2: SGDLS, YYNGEE. The CDR3 sequence is CASSVSGTSNNEQFF. The CDR3 DNA sequence: TGTGCCAGCAGCGTGAGCGGGACTTCCAACAATGAGCAGTTCTTC.

This clone has a handful of counts. The chain couples TRBV7-8 to TRBJ1-4, with D unresolved. The germline gives CDR1 SGHVS, CDR2 FQNEAQ. V gave up 2 bases and J gave up 0 bases, with 10 bases separating them. The CDR3 covers 16 residues. DNA of the CDR3: TGTGCCAGCAGCTTAAGTACGAAGGCAACTAATGAAAAACTGTTTTTT. Amino acids: CASSLSTKATNEKLFF.

The V gene is TRBV6-5, the J gene TRBJ2-7; TRBD1 matches at 12 bases. CDR3 size: 15 residues. Trimming took 4 bases from V and 8 from J; bases not matched to a gene: 9. Germline-derived CDR1 and CDR2 are MNHEY and SVGAGI. The CDR3 DNA is TGTGCCAGCAGTTTCCCCGGGACAGGGGGCGAAAAGCAGTACTTC. Protein product: CASSFPGTGGEKQYF.

The chain uses TRBV28 and TRBJ2-5, with a possible D match to TRBD1 (6 bases). The CDR3 spans 14 residues. From germline, CDR1 is MDHEN and CDR2 SYDVKM. The V end was cut by 4 bases, the J end by 2 bases, with 11 bases between. The CDR3 nucleotides read TGTGCCAGCAGTTCGGACAGACGTCAAGAGACCCAGTACTTC. Its protein product is CASSSDRRQETQYF.

This chain connects TRBV5-3 to TRBJ2-3, with D perhaps matching TRBD1 (6 bases). TRBV5-3 is given ORF status, its function remaining uncertain. The CDR3 runs 13 residues. Trimming removed 10 bases from V and 3 bases from J, with 15 bases in between. This CDR3 reads CAGNRELTDTQYF. The CDR3 coding sequence is TGTGCCGGTAACAGGGAGTTGACAGATACGCAGTATTTT.

The chain has TRBV19 and TRBJ1-5, with TRBD1 identical over 7 bases. This CDR3 has 15 amino acids. Germline values: CDR1 LNHDA, CDR2 SQIVND (reference sequence). The V gene end was trimmed by 6 bases and the J gene end by 5 bases; junction bases not matched to a gene: 10. The CDR3 spells CASRRQGSNYQPQHF. The CDR3 DNA is TGTGCCAGTAGACGACAGGGTAGTAATTATCAGCCCCAGCATTTT.

CDR3 in amino acids: CASSNGVKADTQYF. The CDR3 nucleotides read TGCGCCAGCAGCAACGGGGTGAAAGCAGATACGCAGTATTTT. The chain combines TRBV5-1 with TRBJ2-3; possible D gene TRBD2, 5 bases. Trimming stripped 4 bases from V and 4 bases from J, with 13 bases between. CDR3 length equals 14 residues. CDR1 is SGHRS and CDR2 is YFSETQ in the germline V gene.

This chain uses TRBV4-1 with TRBJ2-5, with D perhaps TRBD2 (6 bases). The germline V gene has CDR1 MGHRA and CDR2 YSYEKL. V lost 3 bases to trimming and J lost 4 bases, with 15 bases between them. The CDR3 has 15 amino acids. The CDR3 loop is CASSHQLSSVETQYF. CDR3 in DNA: TGCGCCAGCAGCCACCAACTATCTAGCGTAGAGACCCAGTACTTC.

The chain links TRBV19 to TRBJ2-7, with TRBD2 matching over 8 bases. V shed 8 bases and J 5 bases; nucleotides not matched to a gene: 8. This CDR3 contains 13 residues. Germline CDR1 LNHDA, CDR2 SQIVND (reference sequence). The CDR3 spells CASARRREDEQYF. The CDR3 nucleotides are TGTGCCAGTGCCCGACGGCGGGAGGACGAGCAGTACTTC.

The chain recombines TRBV6-5 with TRBJ1-1, with a possible D match to TRBD1 (6 bases). The germline gives CDR1 MNHEY, CDR2 SVGAGI. The CDR3 runs 13 residues. Trimming took off 5 bases at V and 1 base at J, with 8 bases between the two ends. CDR3 protein: CASSEQGNTEAFF. CDR3 in DNA: TGTGCCAGCAGTGAACAGGGGAACACTGAAGCTTTCTTT.